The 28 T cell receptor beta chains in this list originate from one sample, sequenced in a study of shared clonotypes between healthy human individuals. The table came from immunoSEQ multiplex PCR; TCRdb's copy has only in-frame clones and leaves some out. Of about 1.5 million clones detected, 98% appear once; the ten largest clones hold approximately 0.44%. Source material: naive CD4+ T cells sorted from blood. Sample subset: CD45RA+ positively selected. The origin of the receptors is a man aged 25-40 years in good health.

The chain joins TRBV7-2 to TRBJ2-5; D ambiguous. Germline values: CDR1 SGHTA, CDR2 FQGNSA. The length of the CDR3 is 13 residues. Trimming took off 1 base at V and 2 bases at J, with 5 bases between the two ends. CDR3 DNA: TGTGCCAGCAGCTTAGACGGACAAGAGACCCAGTACTTC. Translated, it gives CASSLDGQETQYF.

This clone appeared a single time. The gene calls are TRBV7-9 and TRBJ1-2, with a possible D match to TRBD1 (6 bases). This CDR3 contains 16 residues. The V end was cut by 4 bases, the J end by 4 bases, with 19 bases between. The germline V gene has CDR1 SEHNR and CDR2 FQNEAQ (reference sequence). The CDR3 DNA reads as TGTGCCAGCAGCTACGGGGGCCGGCAGGGGATCTATGGCTACACCTTC. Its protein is CASSYGGRQGIYGYTF.

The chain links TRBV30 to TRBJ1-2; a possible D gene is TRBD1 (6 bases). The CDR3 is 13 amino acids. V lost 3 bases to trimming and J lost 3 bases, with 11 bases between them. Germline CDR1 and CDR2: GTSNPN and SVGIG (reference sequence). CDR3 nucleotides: TGTGCCTGGAGGGAACAGGGCTACTATGGCTACACCTTC. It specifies CAWREQGYYGYTF.

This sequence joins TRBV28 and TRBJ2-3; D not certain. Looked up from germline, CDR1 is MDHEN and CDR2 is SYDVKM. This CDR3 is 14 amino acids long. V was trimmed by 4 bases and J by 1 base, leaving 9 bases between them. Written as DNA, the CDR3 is TGTGCCAGCAGTTCCGCACTCGGCACAGATACGCAGTATTTT. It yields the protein CASSSALGTDTQYF.

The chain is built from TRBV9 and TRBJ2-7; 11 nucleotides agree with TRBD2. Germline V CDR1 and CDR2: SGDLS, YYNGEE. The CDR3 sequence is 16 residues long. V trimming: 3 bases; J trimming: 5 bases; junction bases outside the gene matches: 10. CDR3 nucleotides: TGTGCCAGCAGCGCCTTAGCGGGAGGGCCGAGGAACGAGCAGTACTTC. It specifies CASSALAGGPRNEQYF. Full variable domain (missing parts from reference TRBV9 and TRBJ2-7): DSGVTQTPKHLITATGQRVTLRCSPRSGDLSVYWYQQSLDQGLQFLIQYYNGEERAKGNILERFSAQQFPDLHSELNLSSLELGDSALYFCASSALAGGPRNEQYFGPGTRLTVT.

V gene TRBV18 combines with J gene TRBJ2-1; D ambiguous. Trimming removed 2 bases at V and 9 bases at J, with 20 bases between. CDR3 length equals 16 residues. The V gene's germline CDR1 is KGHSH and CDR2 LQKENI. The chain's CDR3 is CASSPTLQDAHSEQFF. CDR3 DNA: TGTGCCAGCTCACCAACACTGCAGGATGCTCATAGTGAGCAGTTCTTC. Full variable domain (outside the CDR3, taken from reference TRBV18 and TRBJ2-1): NAGVMQNPRHLVRRRGQEARLRCSPMKGHSHVYWYRQLPEEGLKFMVYLQKENIIDESGMPKERFSAEFPKEGPSILRIQQVVRGDSAAYFCASSPTLQDAHSEQFFGPGTRLTVL.

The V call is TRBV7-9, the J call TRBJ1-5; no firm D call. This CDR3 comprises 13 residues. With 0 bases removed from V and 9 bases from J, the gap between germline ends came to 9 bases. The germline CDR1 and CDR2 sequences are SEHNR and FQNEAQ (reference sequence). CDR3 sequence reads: CASSLAPSGPQHF. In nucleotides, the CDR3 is TGTGCCAGCAGCTTAGCTCCCTCGGGGCCCCAGCATTTT.

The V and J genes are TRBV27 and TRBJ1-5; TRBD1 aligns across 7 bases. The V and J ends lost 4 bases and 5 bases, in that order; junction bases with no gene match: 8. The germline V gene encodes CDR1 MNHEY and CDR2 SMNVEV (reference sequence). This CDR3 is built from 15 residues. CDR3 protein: CASSYSTGPDQPQHF. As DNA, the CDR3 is TGTGCCAGCAGTTATTCGACAGGGCCCGATCAGCCCCAGCATTTT.

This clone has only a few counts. Written as DNA, the CDR3 is TGTGCCAGCAGCTCGTTAAACATTCAGTACTTC. It is translated as CASSSLNIQYF. The chain couples TRBV7-2 to TRBJ2-4; D call uncertain. From germline, CDR1 is SGHTA and CDR2 FQGNSA. The CDR3 loop spans 11 amino acids. V gave up 4 bases and J gave up 6 bases, with 4 bases separating them.

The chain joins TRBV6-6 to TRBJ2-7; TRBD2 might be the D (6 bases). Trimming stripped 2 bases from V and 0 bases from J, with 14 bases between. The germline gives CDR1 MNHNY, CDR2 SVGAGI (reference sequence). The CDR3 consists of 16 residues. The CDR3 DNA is TGTGCCAGCAGTTACACATCCGCGGGAAGCTCCTACGAGCAGTACTTC. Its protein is CASSYTSAGSSYEQYF.

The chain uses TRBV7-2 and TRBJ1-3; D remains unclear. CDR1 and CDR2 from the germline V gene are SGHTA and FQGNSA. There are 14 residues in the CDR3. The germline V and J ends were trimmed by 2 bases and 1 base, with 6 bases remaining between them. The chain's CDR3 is CASSLQWSGNTIYF. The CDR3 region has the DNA TGTGCCAGCAGCTTACAGTGGTCTGGAAACACCATATATTTT. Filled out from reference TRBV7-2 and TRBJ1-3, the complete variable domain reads GAGVSQSPSNKVTEKGKDVELRCDPISGHTALYWYRQSLGQGLEFLIYFQGNSAPDKSGLPSDRFSAERTGGSVSTLTIQRTQQEDSAVYLCASSLQWSGNTIYFGEGSWLTVV.

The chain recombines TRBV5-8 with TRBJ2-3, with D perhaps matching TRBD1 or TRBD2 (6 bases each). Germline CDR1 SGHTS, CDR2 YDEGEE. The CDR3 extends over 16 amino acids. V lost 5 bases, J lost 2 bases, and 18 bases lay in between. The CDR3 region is CASRAQGRWDTDTQYF. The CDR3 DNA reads TGTGCCAGCAGGGCTCAGGGGAGGTGGGACACAGATACGCAGTATTTT. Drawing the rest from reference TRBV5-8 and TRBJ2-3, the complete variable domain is EAGVTQSPTHLIKTRGQQATLRCSPISGHTSVYWYQQALGLGLQFLLWYDEGEERNRGNFPPRFSGRQFPNYSSELNVNALELEDSALYLCASRAQGRWDTDTQYFGPGTRLTVL.

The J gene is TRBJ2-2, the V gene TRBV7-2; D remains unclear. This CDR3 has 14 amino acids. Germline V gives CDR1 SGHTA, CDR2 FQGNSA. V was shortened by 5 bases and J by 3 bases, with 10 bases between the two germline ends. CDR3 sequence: CASSIRPYTGELFF. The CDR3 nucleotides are TGTGCCAGCAGCATCCGACCGTACACCGGGGAGCTGTTTTTT.

This chain's CDR3 is CASSLFPELNTEAFF. In DNA form, the CDR3 reads TGTGCCAGCAGCTTATTTCCAGAGTTGAACACTGAAGCTTTCTTT. The chain links TRBV7-8 to TRBJ1-1; D not certain. V was clipped by 2 bases and J by 0 bases, with 10 bases between them. The CDR3 runs 15 residues. The germline gives CDR1 SGHVS, CDR2 FQNEAQ.

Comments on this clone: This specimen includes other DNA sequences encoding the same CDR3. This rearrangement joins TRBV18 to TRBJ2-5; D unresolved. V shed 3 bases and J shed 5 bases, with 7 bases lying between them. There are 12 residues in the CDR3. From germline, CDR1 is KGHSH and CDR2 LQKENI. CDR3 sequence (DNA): TGTGCCAGCTCACCTTCTCAGGAGACCCAGTACTTC. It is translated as CASSPSQETQYF.

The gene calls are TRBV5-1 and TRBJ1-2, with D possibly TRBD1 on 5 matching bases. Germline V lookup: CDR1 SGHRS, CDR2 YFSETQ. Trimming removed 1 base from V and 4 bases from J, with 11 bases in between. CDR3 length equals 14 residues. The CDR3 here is CASSLRDGAYGYTF. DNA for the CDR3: TGCGCCAGCAGCTTGCGGGACGGCGCCTATGGCTACACCTTC.

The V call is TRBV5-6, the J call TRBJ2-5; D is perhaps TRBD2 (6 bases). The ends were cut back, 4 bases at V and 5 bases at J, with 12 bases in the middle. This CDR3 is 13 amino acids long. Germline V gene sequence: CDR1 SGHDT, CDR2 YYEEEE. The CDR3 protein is CASSPPGGETQYF. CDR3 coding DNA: TGTGCCAGCAGCCCTCCTGGGGGGGAGACCCAGTACTTC.

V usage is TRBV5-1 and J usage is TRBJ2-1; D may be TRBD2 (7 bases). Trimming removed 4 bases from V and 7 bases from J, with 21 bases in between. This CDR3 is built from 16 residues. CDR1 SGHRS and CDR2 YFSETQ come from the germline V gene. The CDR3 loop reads CASSPGGREGPNEQFF. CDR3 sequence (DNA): TGCGCCAGCAGCCCCGGGGGGCGCGAGGGACCAAATGAGCAGTTCTTC.

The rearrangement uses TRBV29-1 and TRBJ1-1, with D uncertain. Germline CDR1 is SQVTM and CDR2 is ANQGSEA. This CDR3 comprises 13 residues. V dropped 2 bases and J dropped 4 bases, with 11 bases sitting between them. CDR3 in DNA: TGCAGCGTTGAATATAGGGATCCCACTGAAGCTTTCTTT. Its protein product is CSVEYRDPTEAFF.

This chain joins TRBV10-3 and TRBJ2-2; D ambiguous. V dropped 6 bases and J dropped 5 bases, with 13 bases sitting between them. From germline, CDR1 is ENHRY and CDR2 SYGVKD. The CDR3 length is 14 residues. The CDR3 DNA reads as TGTGCCATCAGCACTGCGACCCATACCGGGGAGCTGTTTTTT. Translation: CAISTATHTGELFF.

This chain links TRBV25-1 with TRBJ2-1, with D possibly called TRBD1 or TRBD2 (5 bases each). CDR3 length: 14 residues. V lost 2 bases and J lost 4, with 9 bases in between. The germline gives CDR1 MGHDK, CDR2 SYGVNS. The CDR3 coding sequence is TGTGCCAGCAGTGAAGGGACGGATTACAATGAGCAGTTCTTC. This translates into CASSEGTDYNEQFF.

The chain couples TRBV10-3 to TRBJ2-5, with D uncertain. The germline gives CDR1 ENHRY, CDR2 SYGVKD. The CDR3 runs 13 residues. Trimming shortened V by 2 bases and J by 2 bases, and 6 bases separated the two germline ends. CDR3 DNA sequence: TGTGCCATCAGTGAGATCAAGCAAGAGACCCAGTACTTC. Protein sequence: CAISEIKQETQYF.

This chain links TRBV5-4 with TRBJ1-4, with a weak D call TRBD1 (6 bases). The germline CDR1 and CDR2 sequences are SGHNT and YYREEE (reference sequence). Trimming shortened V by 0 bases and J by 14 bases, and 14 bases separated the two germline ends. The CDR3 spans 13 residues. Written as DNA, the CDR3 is TGTGCCAGCAGCTTGGAGACACAGGGAATCCTGTTTTTT. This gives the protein CASSLETQGILFF.

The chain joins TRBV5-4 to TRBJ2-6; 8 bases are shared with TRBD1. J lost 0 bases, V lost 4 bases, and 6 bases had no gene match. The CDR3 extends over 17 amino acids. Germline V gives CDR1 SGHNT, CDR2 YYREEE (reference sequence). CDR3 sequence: CASSQGQVSSGANVLTF. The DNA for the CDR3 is TGTGCCAGCAGCCAGGGACAGGTTTCCTCTGGGGCCAACGTCCTGACTTTC.

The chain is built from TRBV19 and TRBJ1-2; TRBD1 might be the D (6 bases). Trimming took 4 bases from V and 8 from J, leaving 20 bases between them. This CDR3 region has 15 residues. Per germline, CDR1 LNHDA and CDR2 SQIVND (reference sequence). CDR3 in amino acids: CASSNDRQVLIGYTF. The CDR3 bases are TGTGCCAGTAGTAATGATCGACAGGTCCTGATAGGCTACACCTTC.

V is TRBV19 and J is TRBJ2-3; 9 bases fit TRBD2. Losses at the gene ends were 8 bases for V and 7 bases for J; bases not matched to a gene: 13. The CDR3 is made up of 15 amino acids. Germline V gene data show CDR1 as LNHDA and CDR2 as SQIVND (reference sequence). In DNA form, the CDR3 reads TGTGCCAGTCAACAGGCTAGCGGGAACGTAAATACGCAGTATTTT. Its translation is CASQQASGNVNTQYF.

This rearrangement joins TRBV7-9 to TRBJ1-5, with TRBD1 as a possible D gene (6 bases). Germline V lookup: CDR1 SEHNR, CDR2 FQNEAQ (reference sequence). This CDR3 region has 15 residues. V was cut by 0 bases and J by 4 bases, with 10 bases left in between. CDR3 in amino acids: CASSLAGTQNQPQHF. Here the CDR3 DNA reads TGTGCCAGCAGCTTAGCGGGGACACAAAATCAGCCCCAGCATTTT.

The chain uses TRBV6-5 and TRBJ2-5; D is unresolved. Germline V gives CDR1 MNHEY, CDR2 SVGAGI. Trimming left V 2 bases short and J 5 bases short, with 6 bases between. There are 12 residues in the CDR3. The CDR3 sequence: CASSYPDETQYF. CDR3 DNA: TGTGCCAGCAGTTACCCAGACGAGACCCAGTACTTC.